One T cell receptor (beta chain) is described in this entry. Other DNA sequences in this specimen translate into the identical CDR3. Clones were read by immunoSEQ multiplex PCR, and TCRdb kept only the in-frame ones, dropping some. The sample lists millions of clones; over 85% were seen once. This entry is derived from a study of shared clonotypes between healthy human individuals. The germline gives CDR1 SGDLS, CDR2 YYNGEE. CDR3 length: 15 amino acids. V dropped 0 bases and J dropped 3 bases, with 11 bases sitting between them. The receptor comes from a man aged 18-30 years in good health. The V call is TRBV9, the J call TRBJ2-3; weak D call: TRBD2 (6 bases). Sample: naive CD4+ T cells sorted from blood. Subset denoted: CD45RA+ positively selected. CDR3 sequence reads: CASSVAAGRTDTQYF. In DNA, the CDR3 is TGTGCCAGCAGCGTAGCGGCAGGGAGGACAGATACGCAGTATTTT. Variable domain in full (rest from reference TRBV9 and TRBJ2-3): DSGVTQTPKHLITATGQRVTLRCSPRSGDLSVYWYQQSLDQGLQFLIQYYNGEERAKGNILERFSAQQFPDLHSELNLSSLELGDSALYFCASSVAAGRTDTQYFGPGTRLTVL.